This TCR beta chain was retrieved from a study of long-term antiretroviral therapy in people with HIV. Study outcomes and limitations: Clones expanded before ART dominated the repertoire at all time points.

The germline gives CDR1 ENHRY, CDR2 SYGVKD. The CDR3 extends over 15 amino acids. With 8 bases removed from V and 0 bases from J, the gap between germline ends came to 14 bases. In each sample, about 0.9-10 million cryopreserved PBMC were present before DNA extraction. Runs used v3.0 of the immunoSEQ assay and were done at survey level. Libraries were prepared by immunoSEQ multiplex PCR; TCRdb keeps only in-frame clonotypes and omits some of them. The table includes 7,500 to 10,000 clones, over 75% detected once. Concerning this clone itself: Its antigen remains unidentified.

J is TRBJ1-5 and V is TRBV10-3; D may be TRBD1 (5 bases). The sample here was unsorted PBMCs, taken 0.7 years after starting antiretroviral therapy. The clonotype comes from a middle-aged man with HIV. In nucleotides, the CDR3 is TGTGCCATCTCTGAAGGGGTGTATAGCAATCAGCCCCAGCATTTT. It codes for CAISEGVYSNQPQHF.